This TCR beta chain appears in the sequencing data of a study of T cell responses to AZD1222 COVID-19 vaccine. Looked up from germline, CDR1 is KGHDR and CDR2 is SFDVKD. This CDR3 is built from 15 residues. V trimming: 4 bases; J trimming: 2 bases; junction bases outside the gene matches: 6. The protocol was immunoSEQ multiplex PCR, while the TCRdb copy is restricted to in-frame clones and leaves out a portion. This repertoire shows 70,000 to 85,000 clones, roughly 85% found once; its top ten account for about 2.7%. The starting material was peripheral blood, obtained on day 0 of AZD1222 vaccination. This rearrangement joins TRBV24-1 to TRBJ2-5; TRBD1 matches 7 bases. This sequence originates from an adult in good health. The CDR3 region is CATSDHWDRQETQYF. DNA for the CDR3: TGTGCCACCAGTGACCACTGGGACAGACAAGAGACCCAGTACTTC.